The rows below give T cell receptor beta chains drawn from one sample of a study of cytomegalovirus exposure and HLA in healthy donors. TCRdb's table, derived via immunoSEQ multiplex PCR, lists solely in-frame clones and lacks some. This table holds approximately 100,000 clones, over 60% found once. Sequenced sample: PBMCs. The receptors were sampled from a female donor in good health and CMV-seropositive. CDR3s include the opening cysteine and the closing phenylalanine or tryptophan. A D gene is named only where the DNA matches it firmly. Only some rows state a clone size, as once, few, many or a class for expanded clones.

D	size	V	J	CDR3	DNA
.	.	TRBV7-9	TRBJ2-1	CASSLGQTRVREFF	TGTGCCAGCAGCTTAGGACAGACGAGAGTACGAGAGTTCTTC
.	.	TRBV27	TRBJ2-7	CASATLVPYEQYF	TGTGCCAGCGCAACACTAGTTCCCTACGAGCAGTACTTC
.	.	TRBV29-1	TRBJ2-1	CNVRIGNRDQFF	TGCAACGTTCGGATAGGGAACAGGGATCAGTTCTTC
.	.	TRBV5-5	TRBJ1-4	CASSLAGGANNEKLFF	TGTGCCAGCAGCTTGGCCGGAGGGGCGAATAATGAAAAACTGTTTTTT
TRBD1	.	TRBV5-1	TRBJ1-4	CASSLTPGQTSPGEKLFF	TGCGCCAGCAGCTTGACGCCGGGACAGACCTCGCCAGGTGAAAAACTGTTTTTT
.	.	TRBV28	TRBJ1-4	CASIQGGSGSEKLFF	TGTGCCAGCATCCAAGGAGGGAGTGGGAGTGAAAAACTGTTTTTT
TRBD1	.	TRBV5-1	TRBJ2-2	CASSLVTGAPNTGELFF	TGCGCCAGCAGCTTGGTGACAGGGGCACCGAACACCGGGGAGCTGTTTTTT
.	few	TRBV7-9	TRBJ2-1	CASSLSTGNNEQFF	TGTGCCAGCAGCCTATCTACGGGGAACAATGAGCAGTTCTTC
.	.	TRBV7-2	TRBJ2-6	CASSLGRPGGANVLTF	TGTGCCAGCAGCTTAGGGCGACCGGGAGGGGCCAACGTCCTGACTTTC
TRBD1	.	TRBV15	TRBJ2-2	CATIPDRGITGELFF	TGTGCCACCATCCCGGACAGGGGGATCACCGGGGAGCTGTTTTTT
TRBD1	.	TRBV27	TRBJ2-7	CASRTGILQYF	TGTGCCAGCAGGACAGGGATTTTGCAGTACTTC
TRBD2	few	TRBV4-2	TRBJ2-1	CASSRGSGRRNEQFF	TGTGCCAGCAGCCGGGGTAGCGGGAGGCGAAATGAGCAGTTCTTC
TRBD1	.	TRBV12-5	TRBJ1-4	CASALGTVGEKLFF	TGTGCTAGTGCCCTGGGGACAGTAGGAGAAAAACTGTTTTTT
TRBD1	.	TRBV2	TRBJ2-3	CASSVDRGQGDTQYF	TGTGCCAGCAGTGTTGACAGGGGGCAAGGAGATACGCAGTATTTT
TRBD1	once	TRBV2	TRBJ1-1	CASSAQTTGGAFF	TGTGCCAGCAGCGCACAAACCACAGGGGGCGCTTTCTTT
.	.	TRBV19	TRBJ1-3	CASSLPRDIRRGNTIYF	TGTGCCAGTAGCCTCCCCCGGGACATACGGAGGGGAAACACCATATATTTT
TRBD2	few	TRBV6-1	TRBJ2-7	CATREGGTYEQYF	TGTGCCACCCGGGAGGGCGGGACCTACGAGCAGTACTTC
.	.	TRBV5-6	TRBJ1-1	CASSVGPRALNTEAFF	TGTGCCAGCAGCGTAGGTCCCAGGGCCTTGAACACTGAAGCTTTCTTT
.	few	TRBV5-5	TRBJ2-2	CASSLMWAQTGELFF	TGTGCCAGCAGCCTTATGTGGGCGCAAACCGGGGAGCTGTTTTTT
.	.	TRBV7-2	TRBJ1-5	CASSSTGLQNQPQHF	TGTGCCAGCAGCTCGACGGGACTGCAGAATCAGCCCCAGCATTTT
TRBD1	.	TRBV28	TRBJ2-7	CASRRTGGEQYF	TGTGCAAGCAGGAGGACAGGGGGCGAGCAGTACTTC
TRBD1	.	TRBV6-5	TRBJ1-5	CASSRQGADQPQHF	TGTGCCAGCAGCCGACAGGGGGCCGATCAGCCCCAGCATTTT
.	.	TRBV7-2	TRBJ2-7	CASSLGAGWASYEQYF	TGTGCCAGCAGCCTCGGGGCGGGGTGGGCTTCCTACGAGCAGTACTTC
.	.	TRBV29-1	TRBJ2-5	CSASGRYSFGSEETQYF	TGCAGCGCCTCAGGTCGCTACTCTTTCGGATCAGAGGAGACCCAGTACTTC
TRBD2	.	TRBV6-5	TRBJ2-7	CASSPSGGAIGEQYF	TGTGCCAGCAGCCCCAGCGGGGGGGCTATCGGCGAGCAGTACTTC
.	.	TRBV7-9	TRBJ1-1	CASSPGGSFDTEAFF	TGTGCCAGCAGCCCCGGGGGGAGTTTCGACACTGAAGCTTTCTTT
.	once	TRBV4-1	TRBJ1-2	CASSQDPSFRGAGYTF	TGCGCCAGCAGCCAAGATCCAAGCTTTAGGGGCGCGGGCTACACCTTC
TRBD1	.	TRBV28	TRBJ2-5	CASRGQVIETQYF	TGTGCCAGCAGAGGACAGGTGATCGAGACCCAGTACTTC
.	once	TRBV5-1	TRBJ2-7	CASSQQGRTYEQYF	TGCGCCAGCAGCCAACAGGGAAGAACCTACGAGCAGTACTTC
.	once	TRBV10-3	TRBJ2-3	CAISESGGLSTQYF	TGTGCCATCAGTGAGTCGGGGGGGCTTAGTACGCAGTATTTT
.	few	TRBV11-2	TRBJ1-1	CASSSQGGTEAFF	TGTGCCAGCAGCTCCCAGGGAGGCACTGAAGCTTTCTTT
TRBD1	.	TRBV29-1	TRBJ2-3	CSVAGTGASDTQYF	TGCAGCGTTGCCGGGACAGGGGCATCAGATACGCAGTATTTT
TRBD1	.	TRBV5-6	TRBJ2-2	CASSLGMDRGYLNTGELFF	TGTGCCAGCAGCTTGGGAATGGACAGGGGGTATTTGAACACCGGGGAGCTGTTTTTT
.	.	TRBV5-6	TRBJ2-1	CASSLRTYNEQFF	TGTGCCAGCAGCTTGCGTACCTACAATGAGCAGTTCTTC
TRBD2	.	TRBV28	TRBJ2-1	CASRSRTSGTINEQFF	TGTGCCAGCAGGTCAAGGACTAGCGGGACCATCAATGAGCAGTTCTTC
.	.	TRBV4-2	TRBJ2-1	CASSQAPNNEQFF	TGTGCCAGCAGCCAAGCACCTAACAATGAGCAGTTCTTC